These T cell receptor beta chains were read from a single sample in a study of OX40 agonist ivuxolimab in advanced cancers. Profiling relied on immunoSEQ multiplex PCR, and the TCRdb table lists in-frame clones only, not all of them. The sample includes about 73,000 clones, almost 90% of them seen just once. Sequencing used CD4+ or CD8+ T cells sorted from blood, obtained in a trial of the OX40 agonist ivuxolimab. The receptors here all came from an adult with an advanced solid tumor such as melanoma, head and neck, liver or kidney cancer. The conserved cysteine and the conserved F or W are not part of the CDR3 here.

J: TRBJ2-2; V: TRBV6-1; CDR3: ASSVEAGELF
J: TRBJ2-7; V: TRBV6-5; CDR3: ASSYTPGTLMNEQY
J: TRBJ2-2; V: TRBV9; CDR3: ASSVETGELF
J: TRBJ1-1; V: TRBV7-3; CDR3: ASSLSAANTEAF
J: TRBJ2-1; V: TRBV7-9; CDR3: ASSAMGGGGEQF
J: TRBJ1-1; V: TRBV11-3; CDR3: ASSLIRGTEAF
J: TRBJ2-7; V: TRBV12-2; CDR3: ASRPRQGCEQY
J: TRBJ2-7; V: TRBV6-5; CDR3: ASSNRQGPYEQY
J: TRBJ2-7; V: TRBV4-1; CDR3: ASSEGQGFLTYEQY
J: TRBJ2-5; V: TRBV19; CDR3: ASSNPPSGRAQY
J: TRBJ1-2; V: TRBV11-2; CDR3: ASSPTGTGVLGYT
J: TRBJ1-1; V: TRBV28; CDR3: ASSPPGTGIQNTEAF
J: TRBJ2-2; V: TRBV5-4; CDR3: ASSLALAGELF
J: TRBJ1-2; V: TRBV7-8; CDR3: ASSRRDRGGYT
J: TRBJ1-5; V: TRBV7-2; CDR3: ASSLAGTASNQPQH
J: TRBJ2-1; V: TRBV30; CDR3: ATARGGYNEQF
J: TRBJ2-7; V: TRBV5-4; CDR3: ASSPDRAYEQY
J: TRBJ1-1; V: TRBV10-3; CDR3: AISEGPGQGVTEAF
J: TRBJ1-4; V: TRBV27; CDR3: ASRGQGPPNEKLF
J: TRBJ2-2; V: TRBV28; CDR3: ASSLSSPGELF
J: TRBJ1-1; V: TRBV2; CDR3: ASSSTTGRTEAF
J: TRBJ1-3; V: TRBV19; CDR3: ASSTDMRGNTIY
J: TRBJ2-7; V: TRBV5-1; CDR3: ASSPWTASLGGEQY
J: TRBJ2-5; V: TRBV27; CDR3: ASRPHGTGGEETQY
J: TRBJ1-1; V: TRBV28; CDR3: ASSLTGRTNTEAF
J: TRBJ2-2; V: TRBV9; CDR3: ASNRGNTGELF
J: TRBJ2-6; V: TRBV19; CDR3: ASSKLTGLSGANVLT
J: TRBJ2-3; V: TRBV11-2; CDR3: ASSPAGTAVADTQY
J: TRBJ1-6; V: TRBV5-1; CDR3: ASSAGSGQPNNSPLH
J: TRBJ2-6; V: TRBV2; CDR3: ASSELESAGANVLT
J: TRBJ2-1; V: TRBV2; CDR3: ASSEGGITIMNGQF
J: TRBJ2-3; V: TRBV18; CDR3: ASSPQTGHTDTQY
J: TRBJ1-5; V: TRBV29-1; CDR3: SVVTGLNQPQH
J: TRBJ2-7; V: TRBV2; CDR3: ASHGAGWSYEQY
J: TRBJ2-7; V: TRBV6-1; CDR3: ASSEVRAYEQY
J: TRBJ2-7; V: TRBV30; CDR3: AWGRQDFYEQY
J: TRBJ2-3; V: TRBV6-6; CDR3: ASAGAGVTDTQY
J: TRBJ2-5; V: TRBV2; CDR3: ASTPGRTGETQY
J: TRBJ2-7; V: TRBV11-3; CDR3: ASSRGQGFKQY
J: TRBJ2-7; V: TRBV6-5; CDR3: ASSYSQAYEQY
J: TRBJ1-4; V: TRBV18; CDR3: ASSQGAGKTNEKLF
J: TRBJ2-7; V: TRBV27; CDR3: ASSAPRDRGSYEQY
J: TRBJ1-4; V: TRBV6-6; CDR3: ASSTSGATNEKLF
J: TRBJ2-3; V: TRBV5-5; CDR3: ASTRSGYTDTQY
J: TRBJ1-2; V: TRBV12-5; CDR3: ASGERQAYGYT